This passage covers 9 T cell receptor beta chains from one sample sequenced in a study of Ad26.COV2.S vaccination and SARS-CoV-2 variants. TCRdb keeps only in-frame clones here, not all; method: immunoSEQ multiplex PCR. This sample has about 390,000 clones, with 75% to 90% found just once. Noted treatment: around 19 received Ad26.COV2.S at low or high dose, single or two shots; about 5 received placebo; per-sample allocation not given. Day 63 after the first vaccine or placebo injection was the time point for sampling. The source was peripheral blood, collected in a trial of Ad26.COV2.S vaccine versus placebo. The receptor set was obtained from a person between 18 and 60 years old who received the Ad26.COV2.S COVID-19 vaccine or a placebo.

This clone was detected once. The chain is built from TRBV5-1 and TRBJ2-3; D is unclear. This CDR3 region has 13 residues. V gave up 4 bases and J gave up 4 bases, with 10 bases separating them. Germline CDR1 and CDR2: SGHRS and YFSETQ. CDR3 sequence: CASSTDQADTQYF. CDR3 coding DNA: TGCGCCAGCAGCACCGACCAGGCAGATACGCAGTATTTT.

The chain has TRBV9 and TRBJ1-2, with 7 bases lining up with TRBD1. CDR3 length: 15 residues. V trimming: 0 bases; J trimming: 4 bases; junction bases outside the gene matches: 6. Germline CDR1 is SGDLS and CDR2 is YYNGEE. CDR3 DNA sequence: TGTGCCAGCAGCGTAGCTACGACAGGGTTCTATGGCTACACCTTC. Its protein product is CASSVATTGFYGYTF.

This clone was seen a single time. CDR3 coding DNA: TGTGCCAGCAGTTGGGTTACAGGGAAAGGGGACGAGCAGTACTTC. Encoded protein: CASSWVTGKGDEQYF. This chain connects TRBV2 to TRBJ2-7, with a tentative D call TRBD1 (6 bases). Trimming took off 5 bases at V and 5 bases at J, with 19 bases between the two ends. There are 15 residues in the CDR3. Germline values: CDR1 SNHLY, CDR2 FYNNEI.

The J gene is TRBJ1-6, the V gene TRBV6-6, with D possibly being TRBD1 (5 bases). V shed 6 bases and J shed 5 bases, with 14 bases lying between them. This CDR3 is 15 amino acids long. Germline lookup yields CDR1 MNHNY and CDR2 SVGAGI (reference sequence). The CDR3 bases are TGTGCCAGCAGACCCCGGGGGGACGATAATTCACCCCTCCACTTT. It codes for CASRPRGDDNSPLHF.

The chain joins TRBV3-1 (or the pseudogene TRBV3-2) to TRBJ2-7; perhaps TRBD2 as D (6 bases). Germline assignment: CDR1 LGHDT and CDR2 YNNKEL (reference sequence). V lost 4 bases, J lost 4 bases, and 11 bases lay in between. The CDR3 spans 13 residues. The CDR3 here is CASSLIGGYEQYF. For the CDR3, the DNA is TGTGCCAGCAGCCTCATCGGAGGGTACGAGCAGTACTTC.

This clone was seen repeatedly, ten times or more. Distinct nucleotide sequences in the sample also encode this CDR3. This rearrangement joins TRBV5-1 to TRBJ2-5, with TRBD1 as a possible D gene (6 bases). Germline CDR1 SGHRS, CDR2 YFSETQ. V dropped 0 bases and J dropped 1 base, with 7 bases sitting between them. This CDR3 contains 14 residues. The CDR3 DNA sequence: TGCGCCAGCAGCTTGGTAGGGGGCCAAGAGACCCAGTACTTC. Its protein product is CASSLVGGQETQYF.

V is TRBV6-4 and J is TRBJ1-1; the D is unclear. V was trimmed by 6 bases and J by 5 bases, leaving 13 bases between them. The length of the CDR3 is 13 residues. CDR1 and CDR2 (germline): MRHNA, SNTAGT. The CDR3 region is CASSPEGATEAFF. For the CDR3, the DNA is TGTGCCAGCAGCCCCGAGGGAGCTACTGAAGCTTTCTTT.

V is TRBV3-1 (or the pseudogene TRBV3-2) and J is TRBJ1-2; D perhaps matches TRBD1 (5 bases). The CDR3 loop spans 15 amino acids. V shed 0 bases and J shed 7 bases, with 15 bases lying between them. The germline gives CDR1 LGHDT, CDR2 YNNKEL (reference sequence). CDR3 coding DNA: TGTGCCAGCAGCCAAGACCCCGGGAGGGGTGGTGGCTACACCTTC. It codes for CASSQDPGRGGGYTF.

This clone was recorded a few times. The chain links TRBV4-1 to TRBJ1-2, with D uncertain. Looked up from germline, CDR1 is MGHRA and CDR2 is YSYEKL. The CDR3 spans 13 residues. V gave up 0 bases and J gave up 2 bases, with 4 bases separating them. CDR3 loop: CASSQDKNYGYTF. In nucleotides, the CDR3 is TGCGCCAGCAGCCAAGACAAGAACTATGGCTACACCTTC.